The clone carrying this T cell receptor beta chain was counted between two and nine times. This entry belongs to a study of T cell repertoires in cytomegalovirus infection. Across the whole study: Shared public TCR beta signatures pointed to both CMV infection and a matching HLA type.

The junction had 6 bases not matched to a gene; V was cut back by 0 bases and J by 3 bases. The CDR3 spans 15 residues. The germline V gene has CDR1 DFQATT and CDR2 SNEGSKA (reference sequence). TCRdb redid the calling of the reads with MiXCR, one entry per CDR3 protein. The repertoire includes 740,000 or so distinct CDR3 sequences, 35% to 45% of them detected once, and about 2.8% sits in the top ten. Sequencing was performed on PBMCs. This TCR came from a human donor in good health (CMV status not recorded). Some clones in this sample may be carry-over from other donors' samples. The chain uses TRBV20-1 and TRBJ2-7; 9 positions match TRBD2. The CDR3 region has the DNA TGCAGTGCTAGAGATTTACTAGCGGGCAACTACGAGCAGTACTTC. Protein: CSARDLLAGNYEQYF.